This section outlines one T cell receptor (beta chain) sequence together with its context. Its antigen is not known. The data are from a study of T cell responses to AZD1222 COVID-19 vaccine. Whole-study results and caveats: Baseline seropositivity characterized only a handful of AZD1222 recipients.

This CDR3 region has 15 residues. From germline, CDR1 is SGHTA and CDR2 FQGTGA. Germline trimming cut 5 bases from V and 8 bases from J; bases unmatched to any gene: 14. Profiled with immunoSEQ multiplex PCR; TCRdb holds only in-frame clones, not every one. The sample contains 100,000 or so clones, about 82% of which appear only once. The chain combines TRBV7-3 with TRBJ1-2; 7 bases are a match to TRBD1. This TCR derives from an adult who received the AZD1222 COVID-19 vaccine. Sequencing used peripheral blood, obtained 28 days after the second AZD1222 dose. CDR3 DNA sequence: TGTGCCAGCAGCCGGGACAGATGGGATCGGTGGGGCTACACCTTC. Translation gives CASSRDRWDRWGYTF.